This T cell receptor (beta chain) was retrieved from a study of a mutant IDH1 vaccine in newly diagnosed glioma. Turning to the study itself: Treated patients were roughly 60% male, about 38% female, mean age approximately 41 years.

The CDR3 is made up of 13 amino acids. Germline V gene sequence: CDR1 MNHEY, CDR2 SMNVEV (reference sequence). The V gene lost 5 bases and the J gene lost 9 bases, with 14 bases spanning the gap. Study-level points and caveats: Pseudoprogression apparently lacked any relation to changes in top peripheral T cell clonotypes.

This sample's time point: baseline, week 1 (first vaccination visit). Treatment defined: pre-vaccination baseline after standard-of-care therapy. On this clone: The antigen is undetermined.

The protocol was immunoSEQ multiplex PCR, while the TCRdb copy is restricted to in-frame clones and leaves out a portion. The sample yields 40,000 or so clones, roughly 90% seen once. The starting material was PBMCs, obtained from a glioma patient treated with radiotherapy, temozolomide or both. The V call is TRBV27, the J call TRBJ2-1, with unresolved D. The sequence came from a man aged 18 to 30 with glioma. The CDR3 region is CASSPGSWGEQFF. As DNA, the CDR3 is TGTGCCAGCAGTCCTGGATCTTGGGGTGAGCAGTTCTTC.